What follows describes a single T cell receptor beta chain. Its specificity is unknown. One end of the junction fails to match germline, which may point to a read error. CDR1 and CDR2 from the germline V gene are SGHRS and YFSETQ. The CDR3 is 14 residues long. The entry originates in a study of blood T cells in healthy people across ages. A second PCR, run for 7 to 11 cycles, used a sample-barcoded 5' primer plus a J-beta primer mix. TCRdb reprocessed the 5' RACE reads with MiXCR, giving one entry per CDR3 protein. Of 550,000 to 800,000 distinct CDR3 sequences listed, approximately 29% are singletons. Every donor contributed about 10 milliliters of peripheral blood by blood draw. Study results and limitations: Any changes in expanded clonotypes were possibly confounded, as donor CMV status remained unknown. Naive CD4+ cells and diversity were both higher in long-lived donors than in aged donors.

This receptor was obtained from a woman older than 75 in good health. The chain recombines TRBV5-1 with TRBJ1-4; 8 bases line up with TRBD1. The sequencing input was blood. The DNA of the CDR3 is TGCGTCAGCAGCTGGGACAGGTCGGGGGAAAAACTGTTTTTT. Its protein is CVSSWDRSGEKLFF.